The T cell receptor (beta chain) under discussion was sequenced for a study of T cell repertoires in cytomegalovirus infection. Study as a whole: Carrying CMV and the relevant HLA type showed in public TCR beta signatures.

V was pared by 8 bases and J by 6 bases, with 6 bases between. The length of the CDR3 is 10 residues. Per the germline V gene, CDR1 is ENHRY and CDR2 is SYGVKD. This clonotype appeared many times. TCRdb re-derived calls from the reads in MiXCR, one entry per CDR3 protein. In the table there are hundreds of thousands of distinct CDR3 sequences, around 11% of which are singletons. The sequenced sample consisted of PBMCs. The chain joins TRBV10-3 to TRBJ2-3; no clear D. The sequence derives from a human donor in good health (CMV status not recorded). Some clones in this sample may be carry-over from other donors' samples. The DNA for the CDR3 is TGTGCCATCCAAGGTGATACGCAGTATTTT. It translates to CAIQGDTQYF.